This record looks at one T cell receptor beta chain sequence and its context. Antigen: not known. Subsequent to less than eleven days of culture, CD4+ T cells were isolated. Between March and December 2020, the person had a SARS-CoV-2 infection that PCR confirmed. Half of the medium was exchanged for IL-2 medium on both days 3 and 7. The data are from a study of vaccination effects on CD4 cells after COVID-19. Trimming cost V 5 bases and J 3 bases, with 16 bases left between them. The germline CDR1 and CDR2 sequences are SQVTM and ANQGSEA. This CDR3 spans 14 amino acids. Some clones are missing from TCRdb's copy, which holds only in-frame ones; the method was immunoSEQ multiplex PCR. This table holds about 46,000 clones, roughly 80% found once. Findings and caveats of the study: The study had few convalescent patients and no early post-infection timepoints. Among infection- and vaccine-induced clones, marked clonal contraction occurred late after vaccination.

The TCR sequence derives from a human donor who had a prior SARS-CoV-2 infection. This specimen was CD4+ T cells from PBMCs cultured without peptide, taken before COVID-19 vaccination. The gene calls are TRBV29-1 and TRBJ1-2; unclear D gene. CDR3 residues: CSVSRAQKDYGYTF. The CDR3 DNA reads as TGCAGCGTTAGCCGGGCCCAGAAGGACTATGGCTACACCTTC.